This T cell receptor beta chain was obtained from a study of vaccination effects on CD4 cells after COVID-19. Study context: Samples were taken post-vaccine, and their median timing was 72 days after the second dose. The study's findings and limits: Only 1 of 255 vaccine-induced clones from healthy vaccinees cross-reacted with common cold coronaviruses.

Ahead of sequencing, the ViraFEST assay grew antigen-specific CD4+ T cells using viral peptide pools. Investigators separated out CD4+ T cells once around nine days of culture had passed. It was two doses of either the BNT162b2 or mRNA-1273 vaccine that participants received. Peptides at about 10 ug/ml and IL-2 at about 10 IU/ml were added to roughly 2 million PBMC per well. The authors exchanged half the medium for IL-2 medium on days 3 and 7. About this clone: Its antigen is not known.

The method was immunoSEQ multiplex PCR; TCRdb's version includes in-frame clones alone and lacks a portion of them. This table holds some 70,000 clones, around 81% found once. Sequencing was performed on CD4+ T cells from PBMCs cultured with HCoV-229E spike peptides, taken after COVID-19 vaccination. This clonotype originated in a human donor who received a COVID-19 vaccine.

The CDR3 DNA is TGTGCCAGCAGCTTCGCGATGGCCGGGGAGCTGTTTTTT. This sequence encodes CASSFAMAGELFF. This chain joins TRBV9 and TRBJ2-2; D unresolved. Germline values: CDR1 SGDLS, CDR2 YYNGEE. This CDR3 spans 13 amino acids. Trimming took off 4 bases at V and 6 bases at J, with 10 bases between the two ends.